These 5 T cell receptor beta chains were sequenced from one sample in a study of T cells in tuberculosis (dated by TCRdb to the late 2010s). Library preparation employed the immunoSEQ multiplex PCR assay. Held by TCRdb, this immuneACCESS table contains in-frame sequences only and omits some clones. Under half of the omission traces to an unresolved V gene where checked; the cause of the rest is unknown. The table for this sample lists about 40,000 clones; approximately 94% of them were counted only once. The ten largest clones represent 4% to 5.5% of the sample. The label giving this sample's time point can be read as: new active TB diagnosis, blood taken before or within 7 days of starting treatment. This specimen consisted of PBMCs, obtained at tuberculosis diagnosis. The receptors derive from an adult with tuberculosis.

This clone was found once. This chain uses TRBV12-5 with TRBJ2-2; TRBD1 agrees at 7 bases. The J segment lost 2 bases and the V segment lost 6 bases, leaving 6 bases of the junction unmatched. From germline, CDR1 is LGHNT and CDR2 FRNRAP. The CDR3 is made up of 15 amino acids. The chain's CDR3 is CASGPEGANTGELFF. The DNA for the CDR3 is TGTGCTAGTGGACCCGAGGGGGCAAACACCGGGGAGCTGTTTTTT.

The rearrangement uses TRBV7-2 and TRBJ2-5, with 7 bases that match TRBD2. Losses at the gene ends were 5 bases for V and 6 bases for J; bases not matched to a gene: 6. The CDR3 spans 13 residues. CDR1 SGHTA and CDR2 FQGNSA come from the germline V gene. CDR3 residues: CASSPSGGKTQYF. The CDR3 region has the DNA TGTGCCAGCAGCCCCTCCGGGGGGAAGACCCAGTACTTC.

The V call is TRBV11-3, the J call TRBJ2-1, with D unclear. Germline CDR1 and CDR2: SGHNT and YENEEA. There are 15 residues in the CDR3. The V gene lost 2 bases and the J gene lost 0 bases, with 8 bases spanning the gap. The CDR3 spells CASSLRGASYNEQFF. The CDR3 nucleotides read TGTGCCAGCAGCTTACGCGGTGCCTCCTACAATGAGCAGTTCTTC. Together with reference TRBV11-3 and TRBJ2-1, the CDR3 gives the full variable domain: EAGVVQSPRYKIIEKKQPVAFWCNPISGHNTLYWYLQNLGQGPELLIRYENEEAVDDSQLPKDRFSAERLKGVDSTLKIQPAELGDSAVYLCASSLRGASYNEQFFGPGTRLTVL.

The genes are TRBV2 and TRBJ2-3, with 9 bases fitting TRBD1. J lost 5 bases, V lost 6 bases, and 18 bases had no gene match. The CDR3 is 18 amino acids. Germline CDR1 SNHLY, CDR2 FYNNEI. CDR3 sequence (DNA): TGTGCCAGCAGGATCAAAAGGCGCCGGGACAGGGCCCTAGATACGCAGTATTTT. This gives the protein CASRIKRRRDRALDTQYF.

V gene TRBV19 combines with J gene TRBJ1-1; possible D gene TRBD1, 5 bases. Germline CDR1 LNHDA, CDR2 SQIVND (reference sequence). CDR3 length: 12 residues. Between the trimmed V and J ends, which lost 3 bases and 4 bases, there was a span of 6 bases. Written as DNA, the CDR3 is TGTGCCAGTAGTATCCAGGGCACTGAAGCTTTCTTT. Its translation: CASSIQGTEAFF.